The next 23 T cell receptor beta chains were all read from a single sample in a study of T-cell memory formation after mild COVID-19. A single record per CDR3 protein comes from TCRdb applying MiXCR to the 5' RACE reads. The data show approximately 190,000 distinct CDR3 sequences, 15% to 20% seen once. The sample taken for sequencing was PBMCs or a T cell subset sorted from them (not recorded which). The source is an adult woman who had mild COVID-19 (a few samples of this study predate the infection). Cell type and time point are not known.

This clonotype was picked up a small number of times. J is TRBJ2-1 and V is TRBV19; TRBD1 or TRBD2 may be the D gene (6 bases each). Germline CDR1 and CDR2: LNHDA and SQIVND (reference sequence). The length of the CDR3 is 13 residues. Trimming stripped 3 bases from V and 7 bases from J, with 10 bases between. Here the CDR3 DNA reads TGTGCCAGTAGTATTCAGGGGAGGAATGAGCAGTTCTTC. It encodes CASSIQGRNEQFF.

In its sample, this clonotype was seen many times. The gene calls are TRBV7-9 and TRBJ2-1, with D unresolved. CDR1 and CDR2 from the germline V gene are SEHNR and FQNEAQ (reference sequence). The CDR3 has 13 residues. V was shortened by 2 bases and J by 6 bases, with 8 bases between the two germline ends. Here the CDR3 reads CASSLNGFNEQFF. The DNA for the CDR3 is TGTGCCAGCAGCTTAAACGGGTTCAATGAGCAGTTCTTC. The variable domain in full, with the rest retrieved from reference TRBV7-9 and TRBJ2-1, is DTGVSQNPRHKITKRGQNVTFRCDPISEHNRLYWYRQTLGQGPEFLTYFQNEAQLEKSRLLSDRFSAERPKGSFSTLEIQRTEQGDSAMYLCASSLNGFNEQFFGPGTRLTVL.

The V and J genes are TRBV12-3 or TRBV12-4 and TRBJ2-1; a weak D match, TRBD2 (6 bases). The length of the CDR3 is 15 residues. The V end was cut by 8 bases, the J end by 1 base, with 15 bases between. The CDR3 DNA follows: TGTGCCAGCCTGGGGGGAGATCTTTCCTACAATGAGCAGTTCTTC. It is translated as CASLGGDLSYNEQFF.

This clonotype has more than one count but fewer than ten. V is TRBV6-6 and J is TRBJ2-3, with 8 positions matching TRBD2. The CDR3 has 14 amino acids. V lost 7 bases, J lost 0 bases, and 3 bases stayed unmatched. Germline V gene data show CDR1 as MNHNY and CDR2 as SVGAGI (reference sequence). This CDR3 reads CASKREGSTDTQYF. The CDR3 nucleotides are TGTGCCAGCAAACGGGAGGGGAGCACAGATACGCAGTATTTT.

This clonotype was picked up a small number of times. The rearrangement links TRBV5-1 to TRBJ2-1; 8 bases align to TRBD1. Germline V lookup: CDR1 SGHRS, CDR2 YFSETQ. V lost 3 bases and J lost 9; bases outside the gene matches: 2. The CDR3 loop spans 12 amino acids. The CDR3 DNA reads as TGCGCCAGCAGCTCACAGGGGGTTGAGCAGTTCTTC. Residues: CASSSQGVEQFF.

This chain joins TRBV14 and TRBJ2-7; maybe TRBD2 (7 bases). The germline V gene has CDR1 SGHDN and CDR2 FVKESK. Trimming cost V 4 bases and J 2 bases, with 15 bases left between them. The CDR3 has 15 residues. The CDR3 DNA reads TGTGCCAGCAGCCTCGTTCGGGGGGCCACCTACGAGCAGTACTTC. This gives the protein CASSLVRGATYEQYF.

This clonotype showed up just a few times. The V gene is TRBV29-1, the J gene TRBJ1-1, with a tentative D call TRBD1 (6 bases). The ends were cut back, 6 bases at V and 0 bases at J, with 11 bases in the middle. Germline V gene data show CDR1 as SQVTM and CDR2 as ANQGSEA. The CDR3 runs 13 residues. This CDR3 reads CSVTGQMNTEAFF. CDR3 in DNA: TGCAGCGTCACTGGACAGATGAACACTGAAGCTTTCTTT.

The rearrangement links TRBV7-9 to TRBJ1-4; 7 nucleotides align to TRBD1. The length of the CDR3 is 14 residues. Germline values: CDR1 SEHNR, CDR2 FQNEAQ (reference sequence). J gave up 8 bases and V 5 bases, and 8 bases lay outside the gene matches. The CDR3 sequence is CASSKGAPGEKLFF. CDR3 in DNA: TGTGCCAGCAGCAAGGGGGCGCCGGGAGAAAAACTGTTTTTT.

This clonotype was observed a handful of times. This chain links TRBV6-5 with TRBJ1-6; TRBD1 is a possible D gene (5 bases). Germline V gene data show CDR1 as MNHEY and CDR2 as SVGAGI. V was cut by 5 bases and J by 9 bases, with 17 bases left in between. The CDR3 spans 15 residues. CDR3 sequence reads: CASSDARGAGSPLHF. In DNA form, the CDR3 reads TGTGCCAGCAGTGACGCTCGGGGCGCGGGTTCACCCCTCCACTTT.

This clonotype turned up a few times. This chain connects TRBV14 to TRBJ2-2, with D possibly matching TRBD2 (5 bases). From germline, CDR1 is SGHDN and CDR2 FVKESK. V was shortened by 7 bases and J by 0 bases, with 12 bases between the two germline ends. The CDR3 loop spans 15 amino acids. The chain's CDR3 is CASKSGLTNTGELFF. CDR3 nucleotides: TGTGCCAGCAAGTCGGGATTGACGAACACCGGGGAGCTGTTTTTT.

The chain links TRBV4-2 to TRBJ1-2; maybe TRBD1 (6 bases). The CDR3 totals 16 residues. V was trimmed by 3 bases and J by 0 bases, leaving 14 bases between them. In germline, CDR1 is LGHNA, CDR2 YNFKEQ. The CDR3 region has the DNA TGTGCCAGCAGCCAGAGGACAGCTAAAGCTAACTATGGCTACACCTTC. This encodes CASSQRTAKANYGYTF.

The V call is TRBV6-5, the J call TRBJ1-1; D perhaps matches TRBD1 (5 bases). The germline V gene encodes CDR1 MNHEY and CDR2 SVGAGI. V was clipped by 7 bases and J by 6 bases, with 18 bases between them. The CDR3 length is 14 residues. For the CDR3, the DNA is TGTGCCAGCACCGTCCCCGGGGGAGTTGCTGAAGCTTTCTTT. Protein: CASTVPGGVAEAFF.

The table lists this clonotype with a count of one. V and J are TRBV7-2 and TRBJ1-4; 8 nucleotides line up with TRBD1. The V gene's germline CDR1 is SGHTA and CDR2 FQGNSA. This CDR3 region has 16 residues. The J segment lost 0 bases and the V segment lost 2 bases, leaving 2 bases of the junction unmatched. The DNA for the CDR3 is TGTGCCAGCAGCTTATACAGGGGGGCAACTAATGAAAAACTGTTTTTT. This gives the protein CASSLYRGATNEKLFF. The complete variable domain, with remaining parts taken from reference TRBV7-2 and TRBJ1-4, reads GAGVSQSPSNKVTEKGKDVELRCDPISGHTALYWYRQSLGQGLEFLIYFQGNSAPDKSGLPSDRFSAERTGGSVSTLTIQRTQQEDSAVYLCASSLYRGATNEKLFFGSGTQLSVL.

The rearrangement uses TRBV6-2 or TRBV6-3 and TRBJ2-5, with TRBD1 as a possible D gene (6 bases). V lost 5 bases and J lost 4, with 20 bases in between. The CDR3 consists of 16 residues. Germline CDR1 and CDR2: MNHEY and SVGEGT. CDR3 protein: CASSAGVGRGGETQYF. The CDR3 DNA is TGTGCCAGCAGTGCCGGTGTTGGCAGGGGTGGAGAGACCCAGTACTTC.

Here the CDR3 DNA reads TGCGCCAGCAGCTTGGGGGCCGGAAGCGGGGCCAGCTCCTACGAGCAGTACTTC. Its translation: CASSLGAGSGASSYEQYF. This chain connects TRBV5-1 to TRBJ2-7, with TRBD2 identical over 7 bases. The germline V gene encodes CDR1 SGHRS and CDR2 YFSETQ. Trimming at V came to 0 bases and at J to 0 bases, leaving 12 bases not matched to a gene. The CDR3 runs 18 residues.

The chain couples TRBV5-5 to TRBJ2-5; D is unresolved. Germline assignment: CDR1 SGHKS and CDR2 YYEKEE (reference sequence). The CDR3 loop spans 16 amino acids. Trimming stripped 0 bases from V and 2 bases from J, with 14 bases between. CDR3 sequence reads: CASSLEAAGSQETQYF. In DNA form, the CDR3 reads TGTGCCAGCAGCTTGGAAGCCGCCGGCTCACAAGAGACCCAGTACTTC.

This clonotype has ten or more counts. The chain couples TRBV7-2 to TRBJ2-1, with 14 bases fitting TRBD2. Germline trimming cut 5 bases from V and 6 bases from J; bases unmatched to any gene: 6. The CDR3 has 16 residues. Germline V CDR1 and CDR2: SGHTA, FQGNSA. The CDR3 reads CASSTRLAGGLNEQFF. CDR3 nucleotides: TGTGCCAGCAGCACCCGACTAGCGGGGGGGCTCAATGAGCAGTTCTTC.

This clonotype has only a few counts. The rearrangement uses TRBV12-3 or TRBV12-4 and TRBJ1-6, with D unresolved. The CDR3 totals 15 residues. V was pared by 6 bases and J by 1 base, with 10 bases between. In DNA, the CDR3 is TGTGCCAGCAGCCGAGAAATATCCTATAATTCACCCCTCCACTTT. Translation gives CASSREISYNSPLHF.

This clonotype was seen a handful of times. This sequence joins TRBV12-3 or TRBV12-4 and TRBJ1-2; D is possibly TRBD1 (5 bases). There are 12 residues in the CDR3. V was clipped by 6 bases and J by 11 bases, with 16 bases between them. The CDR3 region is CASRQGTKGYTF. As DNA, the CDR3 is TGTGCCAGCAGGCAGGGAACGAAGGGGTACACCTTC.

V gene TRBV9 combines with J gene TRBJ1-1, with TRBD1 matching 12 bases. This CDR3 spans 16 amino acids. Looked up from germline, CDR1 is SGDLS and CDR2 is YYNGEE. The J segment lost 5 bases and the V segment lost 3 bases, leaving 8 bases of the junction unmatched. CDR3 residues: CASSAGTGGSGTEAFF. In DNA, the CDR3 is TGTGCCAGCAGCGCCGGGACAGGGGGCAGTGGGACTGAAGCTTTCTTT.

This clonotype came up a few times. The chain joins TRBV12-3 or TRBV12-4 to TRBJ1-2; TRBD1 aligns across 10 bases. The junction had 10 bases not matched to a gene; V was cut back by 7 bases and J by 5 bases. The CDR3 length is 15 residues. The chain's CDR3 is CASIIGTGVRYGYTF. As DNA, the CDR3 is TGTGCCAGCATTATCGGGACAGGGGTTCGATATGGCTACACCTTC.

V and J are TRBV5-1 and TRBJ2-1; tentative D call: TRBD2 (5 bases). The CDR3 has 13 residues. Germline V lookup: CDR1 SGHRS, CDR2 YFSETQ. The V end lost 2 bases, the J end lost 5 bases, and 8 bases lay between the germline ends. CDR3 region: CASSFERNNEQFF. The CDR3, as DNA: TGCGCCAGCAGCTTCGAGCGGAACAATGAGCAGTTCTTC.

This clonotype has only a few counts. The V and J genes are TRBV20-1 and TRBJ2-1, with D possibly matching TRBD2 (5 bases). Germline values: CDR1 DFQATT, CDR2 SNEGSKA (reference sequence). The V and J ends lost 6 bases and 14 bases respectively, with 17 bases between them. The CDR3 is made up of 11 amino acids. In DNA, the CDR3 is TGCAGTGCCAAGGACTGGCCCCGGGAGTTCTTC. This codes for CSAKDWPREFF.